This T cell receptor (beta chain) was sequenced during a study of cytomegalovirus exposure and HLA in healthy donors. General study results and limits: It was approximately 150 TCR beta chains that were listed as cytomegalovirus-associated.

This clone came up a few times. What it recognizes is unknown. Primers for the PCR totalled 60 Vbeta and 13 Jbeta. Method: immunoSEQ multiplex PCR; TCRdb's copy keeps in-frame clones and lacks some. The sample records 130,000 to 150,000 clones, 74% being singletons. V lost 2 bases and J lost 2, with 4 bases in between. CDR1 SEHNR and CDR2 FQNEAQ come from the germline V gene (reference sequence). This CDR3 contains 13 residues. This sequence joins TRBV7-9 and TRBJ1-3; D gene uncertain. The TCR was taken from a man aged 18 to 30 in good health and CMV-seropositive. Source material: PBMCs. CDR3 in DNA: TGTGCCAGCAGCTTAATTACTGGAAACACCATATATTTT. It translates to CASSLITGNTIYF. Full variable domain (remainder filled in from reference TRBV7-9 and TRBJ1-3): DTGVSQNPRHKITKRGQNVTFRCDPISEHNRLYWYRQTLGQGPEFLTYFQNEAQLEKSRLLSDRFSAERPKGSFSTLEIQRTEQGDSAMYLCASSLITGNTIYFGEGSWLTVV.